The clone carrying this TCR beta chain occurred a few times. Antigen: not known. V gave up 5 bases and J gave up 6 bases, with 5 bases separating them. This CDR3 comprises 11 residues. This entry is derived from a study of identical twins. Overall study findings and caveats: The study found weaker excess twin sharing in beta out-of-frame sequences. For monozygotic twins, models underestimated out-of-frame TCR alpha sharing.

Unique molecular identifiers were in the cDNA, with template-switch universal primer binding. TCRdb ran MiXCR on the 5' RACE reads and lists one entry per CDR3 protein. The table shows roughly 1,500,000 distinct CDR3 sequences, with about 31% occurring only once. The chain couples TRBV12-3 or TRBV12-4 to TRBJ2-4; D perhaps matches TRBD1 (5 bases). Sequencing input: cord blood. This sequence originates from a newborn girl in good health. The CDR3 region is CASSDRNIQYF. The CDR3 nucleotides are TGTGCCAGCAGTGACAGAAACATTCAGTACTTC.